This entry features one T cell receptor beta chain sequence. The V end lost 3 bases, the J end lost 8 bases, and 20 bases lay between the germline ends. The V gene's germline CDR1 is SGDLS and CDR2 YYNGEE. This CDR3 has 16 residues. This sample was included in a study of blood T cell repertoires in COVID-19. On the study more broadly: Samples came from the United States, Italy and Spain, spanning acute and convalescent COVID-19. PBMCs, B-cell-depleted T cells, or T cells provided the cDNA or gDNA that made up the material.

Assay used: immunoSEQ multiplex PCR; TCRdb lists only in-frame clones, some missing. This sample yields 150,000 to 200,000 clones, of which more than 60% are seen a single time; roughly 7.5% belongs to the top ten. The sequencing sample was made of peripheral blood. The V and J genes are TRBV9 and TRBJ1-4; tentative D call: TRBD1 (6 bases). The clonotype was recovered from a man in his fifties or sixties with acute or convalescent COVID-19. CDR3 sequence reads: CASSAGDRSQGEKLFF. The CDR3 coding sequence is TGTGCCAGCAGCGCGGGCGACAGGTCCCAGGGGGAAAAACTGTTTTTT.